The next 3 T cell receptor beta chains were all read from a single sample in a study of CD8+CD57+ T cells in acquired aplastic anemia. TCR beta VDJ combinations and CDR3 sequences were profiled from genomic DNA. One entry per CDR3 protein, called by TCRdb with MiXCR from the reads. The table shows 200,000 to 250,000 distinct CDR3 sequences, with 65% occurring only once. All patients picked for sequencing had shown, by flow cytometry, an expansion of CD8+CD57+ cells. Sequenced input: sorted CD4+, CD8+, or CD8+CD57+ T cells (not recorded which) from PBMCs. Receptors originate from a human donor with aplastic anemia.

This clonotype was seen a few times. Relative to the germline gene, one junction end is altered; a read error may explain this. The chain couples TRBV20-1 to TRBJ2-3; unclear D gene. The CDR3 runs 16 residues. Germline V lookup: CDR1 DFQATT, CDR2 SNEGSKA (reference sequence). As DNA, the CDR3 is TGCAGTGCTAGAGATAGGATGGCGCAAATCACAGATACCCAGTATTTT. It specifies CSARDRMAQITDTQYF.

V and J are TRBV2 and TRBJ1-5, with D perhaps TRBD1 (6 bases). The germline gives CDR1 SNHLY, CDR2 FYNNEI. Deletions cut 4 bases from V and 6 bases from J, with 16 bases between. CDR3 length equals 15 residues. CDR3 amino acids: CASSAQTGFGQPQHF. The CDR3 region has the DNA TGTGCCAGCAGTGCTCAAACAGGGTTCGGTCAGCCCCAGCATTTT.

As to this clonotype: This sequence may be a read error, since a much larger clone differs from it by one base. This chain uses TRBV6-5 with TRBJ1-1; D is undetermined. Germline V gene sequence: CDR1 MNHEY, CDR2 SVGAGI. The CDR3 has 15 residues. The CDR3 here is CASSYAHLVNTGAFF. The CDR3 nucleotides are TGTGCCAGCAGTTACGCTCACTTGGTGAACACTGGAGCTTTCTTT.